The 24 T cell receptor beta chains below were found in one sample sequenced in a study of early T cells in non-severe SARS-CoV-2 infection. In TCRdb, the 5' RACE reads were re-called with MiXCR into one record per CDR3 protein. Of roughly 55,000 distinct CDR3 sequences listed, approximately 6.2% are singletons. The sample taken for sequencing was whole blood. The receptors were sampled from an adult who was a healthcare worker with PCR-confirmed SARS-CoV-2 infection or an uninfected control (not recorded which).

This clonotype was counted at least ten times. The chain uses TRBV6-6 and TRBJ1-1; D is perhaps TRBD1 (5 bases). CDR1 MNHNY and CDR2 SVGAGI come from the germline V gene (reference sequence). The CDR3 runs to 14 residues. V was trimmed by 4 bases and J by 1 base, leaving 10 bases between them. The CDR3 nucleotides are TGTGCCAGCAGTTTGGGACGGGAGAACACTGAAGCTTTCTTT. This gives the protein CASSLGRENTEAFF.

This clonotype occurred many times. This rearrangement joins TRBV7-8 to TRBJ2-7; D not certain. V was cut by 5 bases and J by 5 bases, with 7 bases left in between. This CDR3 comprises 11 residues. The germline V gene encodes CDR1 SGHVS and CDR2 FQNEAQ. CDR3 protein: CASSLEDEQYF. CDR3 bases: TGTGCCAGCAGCCTAGAGGACGAGCAGTACTTC.

This clonotype was detected ten times or more. The chain carries TRBV6-5 and TRBJ1-4; TRBD1 matches at 8 bases. The length of the CDR3 is 14 residues. The germline gives CDR1 MNHEY, CDR2 SVGAGI. The V and J ends lost 2 bases and 10 bases, in that order; junction bases with no gene match: 6. CDR3 amino acids: CASSYEGTGGKLFF. CDR3 nucleotide sequence: TGTGCCAGCAGTTACGAGGGAACAGGGGGAAAACTGTTTTTT.

This clonotype was found many times. V is TRBV20-1 and J is TRBJ1-2; D is possibly TRBD1 (5 bases). The ends were cut back, 4 bases at V and 3 bases at J, with 12 bases in the middle. Per germline, CDR1 DFQATT and CDR2 SNEGSKA (reference sequence). The CDR3 length is 13 residues. CDR3 DNA: TGCAGTGCTATTCAGGGCGAGGACTATGGCTACACCTTC. This encodes CSAIQGEDYGYTF.

This clonotype was seen at least ten times. The chain links TRBV20-1 to TRBJ1-1; 7 positions agree with TRBD1. Germline values: CDR1 DFQATT, CDR2 SNEGSKA (reference sequence). The length of the CDR3 is 15 residues. CDR3 coding DNA: TGCAGACCACATACAGGGGCTCGAATGAACACTGAAGCTTTCTTT. As protein: CRPHTGARMNTEAFF.

The table lists this clonotype with a few counts. The CDR3 DNA follows: TGTGCCAGCAATTGGACAGGACTTAGCTCCTACGAGCAGTACTTC. It codes for CASNWTGLSSYEQYF. This chain links TRBV21-1 with TRBJ2-7; TRBD1, the table's D call, was not compared with the DNA. TRBV21-1 is annotated as a pseudogene. CDR3 length: 15 amino acids.

This clonotype occurred many times. The chain joins TRBV6-2 or TRBV6-3 to TRBJ2-6; D might be TRBD1 or TRBD2, each matching 5 bases. CDR3 length: 16 amino acids. Germline V gene lookup returns CDR1 MNHEY and CDR2 SVGEGT. Trimming removed 5 bases at V and 0 bases at J, with 11 bases between. The CDR3 spells CASSEGTASGANVLTF. The CDR3, as DNA: TGTGCCAGCAGTGAAGGGACGGCCTCTGGGGCCAACGTCCTGACTTTC.

This clonotype was seen a few times. V is TRBV6-2 or TRBV6-3 and J is TRBJ1-1; D is ambiguous. With 2 bases removed from V and 3 bases from J, the gap between germline ends came to 7 bases. Per the germline V gene, CDR1 is MNHEY and CDR2 is SVGEGT. The CDR3 has 13 residues. For the CDR3, the DNA is TGTGCCAGCAGTTACCGAGGCTACACTGAAGCTTTCTTT. Amino acids: CASSYRGYTEAFF.

V gene TRBV6-2 or TRBV6-3 combines with J gene TRBJ2-1, with 8 bases matching TRBD1. Germline-derived CDR1 and CDR2 are MNHEY and SVGEGT. This CDR3 region has 16 residues. V was clipped by 6 bases and J by 7 bases; unmatched bases: 14. This chain's CDR3 is CASSPPGTGSRNEQFF. The CDR3, as DNA: TGTGCCAGCAGCCCCCCCGGGACAGGCTCTAGGAATGAGCAGTTCTTC.

In its sample, this clonotype was seen a few times. CDR3 sequence (DNA): TGTGCCAGCAGCTTAGGAGGGGCGCCCTCCTACAATGAGCAGTTCTTC. Translating gives CASSLGGAPSYNEQFF. The chain employs TRBV7-2 and TRBJ2-1, with D perhaps TRBD1 or TRBD2 (5 bases each). Germline V gene data show CDR1 as SGHTA and CDR2 as FQGNSA. The germline V and J ends were trimmed by 1 base and 0 bases, with 10 bases remaining between them. The CDR3 is 16 residues long.

The chain recombines TRBV12-3 or TRBV12-4 with TRBJ2-7, with 7 positions matching TRBD1. The CDR3 contains 15 residues. V lost 2 bases, J lost 2 bases, and 6 bases stayed unmatched. The CDR3 DNA reads as TGTGCCAGCAGTTTACAAGGGACAGCTGCCTACGAGCAGTACTTC. Its translation is CASSLQGTAAYEQYF.

The V and J genes are TRBV6-1 and TRBJ2-3; TRBD2 matches 10 bases. The trim removed 2 bases at V and 4 bases at J, leaving 9 bases unmatched. The germline V gene encodes CDR1 MNHNS and CDR2 SASEGT. This CDR3 region has 17 residues. CDR3 residues: CASSERERGGIADTQYF. The CDR3 DNA sequence: TGTGCCAGCAGTGAACGTGAGCGGGGGGGCATCGCAGATACGCAGTATTTT.

In this sample, this clonotype turned up many times. The chain uses TRBV6-1 and TRBJ1-6, with 11 bases identical to TRBD1. The CDR3 is 14 amino acids. V trimming: 6 bases; J trimming: 7 bases; junction bases outside the gene matches: 2. CDR1 MNHNS and CDR2 SASEGT come from the germline V gene. In DNA, the CDR3 is TGTGCCAGCAGGGGGGACAGGGGGAATTCACCCCTCCACTTT. It encodes CASRGDRGNSPLHF.

This clonotype was seen a handful of times. V is TRBV20-1 and J is TRBJ2-2, with D tentatively TRBD1 (5 bases). CDR1 and CDR2 (germline): DFQATT, SNEGSKA (reference sequence). V gave up 0 bases and J gave up 1 base, with 6 bases separating them. CDR3 length: 14 amino acids. CDR3 amino acids: CSARDGQNTGELFF. As DNA, the CDR3 is TGCAGTGCTAGAGACGGACAGAACACCGGGGAGCTGTTTTTT.

This clonotype has more than one count but fewer than ten. This chain uses TRBV14 with TRBJ2-6, with 9 bases aligning to TRBD1. There are 19 residues in the CDR3. Trimming at V came to 1 base and at J to 2 bases, leaving 9 bases not matched to a gene. Germline CDR1 and CDR2: SGHDN and FVKESK. The CDR3 DNA follows: TGTGCCAGCAGCCAAGTCTGGTACAGGGGGCTGACTGGGGCCAACGTCCTGACTTTC. Protein: CASSQVWYRGLTGANVLTF.

There are many counts of this clonotype. The chain couples TRBV6-2 or TRBV6-3 to TRBJ2-1; 10 positions agree with TRBD2. The junction had 2 bases not matched to a gene; V was cut back by 6 bases and J by 9 bases. Germline V gene sequence: CDR1 MNHEY, CDR2 SVGEGT. The CDR3 sequence is 12 residues long. CDR3: CASRGLATEQFF. CDR3 bases: TGTGCCAGCAGGGGACTAGCGACTGAGCAGTTCTTC.

This chain connects TRBV4-2 to TRBJ1-5; D ambiguous. V shed 0 bases and J shed 7 bases, with 10 bases lying between them. The germline gives CDR1 LGHNA, CDR2 YNFKEQ. The CDR3 consists of 14 residues. The CDR3 is CASSQDTRGQPQHF. The CDR3 DNA reads TGTGCCAGCAGCCAAGACACCCGTGGGCAGCCCCAGCATTTT.

V usage is TRBV6-6 and J usage is TRBJ2-7, with 11 bases aligning to TRBD2. The trim removed 0 bases at V and 3 bases at J, leaving 4 bases unmatched. CDR1 and CDR2 (germline): MNHNY, SVGAGI (reference sequence). The CDR3 has 16 amino acids. CDR3 in amino acids: CASSYSTSGVIYEQYF. As DNA, the CDR3 is TGTGCCAGCAGTTACTCGACTAGCGGGGTTATCTACGAGCAGTACTTC.

This clonotype was counted between two and nine times. V usage is TRBV18 and J usage is TRBJ2-3; 7 bases fit TRBD2. CDR1 KGHSH and CDR2 LQKENI come from the germline V gene. CDR3 length: 12 residues. V lost 4 bases to trimming and J lost 5 bases; unmatched junction nucleotides: 0. In DNA form, the CDR3 reads TGTGCCAGCTCACGGGAGGGAGATACGCAGTATTTT. Its translation is CASSREGDTQYF.

This clonotype was observed a few times. V usage is TRBV11-2 and J usage is TRBJ2-1; no firm D call. This CDR3 region has 12 residues. Germline assignment: CDR1 SGHAT and CDR2 FQNNGV. Trimming took off 5 bases at V and 4 bases at J, with 6 bases between the two ends. The CDR3 coding sequence is TGTGCCAGCAGCATGACTTACAATGAGCAGTTCTTC. It is translated as CASSMTYNEQFF. Filled out from reference TRBV11-2 and TRBJ2-1, the complete variable domain reads EAGVAQSPRYKIIEKRQSVAFWCNPISGHATLYWYQQILGQGPKLLIQFQNNGVVDDSQLPKDRFSAERLKGVDSTLKIQPAKLEDSAVYLCASSMTYNEQFFGPGTRLTVL.

At least ten counts were recorded for this clonotype. The CDR3 DNA reads as TGCAGCGTCCTAAGGGGCGGAGAAGCTTTCTTT. Its protein product is CSVLRGGEAFF. The chain has TRBV29-1 and TRBJ1-1, with D possibly matching TRBD1 (5 bases). Trimming cost V 6 bases and J 8 bases, with 13 bases left between them. The CDR3 has 11 residues. Germline V gives CDR1 SQVTM, CDR2 ANQGSEA.

The J gene is TRBJ1-2, the V gene TRBV6-5, with 10 bases fitting TRBD1. CDR1 and CDR2 from the germline V gene are MNHEY and SVGAGI. V was clipped by 8 bases and J by 8 bases; unmatched bases: 17. The CDR3 totals 16 residues. The CDR3 DNA reads TGTGCCAGCCGAAGAGCGACAGGGGGCGGTTCAGGCGGCTACACCTTC. Translation: CASRRATGGGSGGYTF.

There are a few counts of this clonotype. The rearrangement uses TRBV9 and TRBJ2-1, with D possibly matching TRBD2 (5 bases). Trimming removed 0 bases at V and 0 bases at J, with 10 bases between. This CDR3 has 16 residues. Germline lookup yields CDR1 SGDLS and CDR2 YYNGEE. CDR3 region: CASSVDSETSYNEQFF. DNA of the CDR3: TGTGCCAGCAGCGTAGATAGCGAAACCTCCTACAATGAGCAGTTCTTC.

The count of this clonotype is one. This sequence joins TRBV11-2 and TRBJ2-3; 11 nucleotides align to TRBD2. This CDR3 contains 15 residues. Trimming removed 5 bases from V and 0 bases from J; junction bases left unmatched: 1. CDR1 and CDR2 (germline): SGHAT, FQNNGV. Written as DNA, the CDR3 is TGTGCCAGCAGCCCTAGCGGGGGGAGCACAGATACGCAGTATTTT. Translated: CASSPSGGSTDTQYF. The entire variable domain, with the rest obtained from reference TRBV11-2 and TRBJ2-3, is as follows: EAGVAQSPRYKIIEKRQSVAFWCNPISGHATLYWYQQILGQGPKLLIQFQNNGVVDDSQLPKDRFSAERLKGVDSTLKIQPAKLEDSAVYLCASSPSGGSTDTQYFGPGTRLTVL.